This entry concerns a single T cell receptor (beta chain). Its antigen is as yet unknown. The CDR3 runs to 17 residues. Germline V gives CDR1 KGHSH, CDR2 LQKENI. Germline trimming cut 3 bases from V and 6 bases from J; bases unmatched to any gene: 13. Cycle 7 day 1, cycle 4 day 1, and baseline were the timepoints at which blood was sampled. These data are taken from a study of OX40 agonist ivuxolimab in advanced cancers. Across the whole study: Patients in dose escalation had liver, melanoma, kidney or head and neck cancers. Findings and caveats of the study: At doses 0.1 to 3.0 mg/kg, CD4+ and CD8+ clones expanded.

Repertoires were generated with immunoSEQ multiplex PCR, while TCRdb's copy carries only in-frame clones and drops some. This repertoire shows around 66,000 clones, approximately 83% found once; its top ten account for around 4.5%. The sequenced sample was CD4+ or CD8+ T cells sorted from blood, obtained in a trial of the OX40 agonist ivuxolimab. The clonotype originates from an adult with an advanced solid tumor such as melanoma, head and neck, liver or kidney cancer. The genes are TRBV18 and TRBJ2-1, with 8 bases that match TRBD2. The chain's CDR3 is CASSPTSAGVGSNEQFF. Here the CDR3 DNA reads TGTGCCAGCTCACCGACCTCAGCGGGGGTGGGTTCCAATGAGCAGTTCTTC.